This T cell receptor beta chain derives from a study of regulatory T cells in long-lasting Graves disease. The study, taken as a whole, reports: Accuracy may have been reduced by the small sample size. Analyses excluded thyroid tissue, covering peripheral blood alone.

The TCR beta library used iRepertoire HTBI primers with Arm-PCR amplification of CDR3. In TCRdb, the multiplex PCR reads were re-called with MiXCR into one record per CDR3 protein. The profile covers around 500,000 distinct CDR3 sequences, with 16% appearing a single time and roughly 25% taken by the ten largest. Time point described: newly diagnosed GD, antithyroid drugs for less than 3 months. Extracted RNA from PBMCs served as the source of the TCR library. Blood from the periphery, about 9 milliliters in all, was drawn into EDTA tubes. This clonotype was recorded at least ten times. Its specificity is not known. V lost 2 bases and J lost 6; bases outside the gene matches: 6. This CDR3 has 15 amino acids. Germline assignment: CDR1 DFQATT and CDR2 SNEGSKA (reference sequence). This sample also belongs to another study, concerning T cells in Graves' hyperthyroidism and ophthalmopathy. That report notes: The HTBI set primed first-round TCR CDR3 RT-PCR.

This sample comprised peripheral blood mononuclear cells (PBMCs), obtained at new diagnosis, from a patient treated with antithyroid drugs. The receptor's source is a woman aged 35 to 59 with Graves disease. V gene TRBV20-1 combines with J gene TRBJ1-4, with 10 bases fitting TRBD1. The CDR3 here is CSARSPGTGDEKLFF. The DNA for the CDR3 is TGCAGTGCTAGATCCCCGGGGACAGGGGATGAAAAACTGTTTTTT.